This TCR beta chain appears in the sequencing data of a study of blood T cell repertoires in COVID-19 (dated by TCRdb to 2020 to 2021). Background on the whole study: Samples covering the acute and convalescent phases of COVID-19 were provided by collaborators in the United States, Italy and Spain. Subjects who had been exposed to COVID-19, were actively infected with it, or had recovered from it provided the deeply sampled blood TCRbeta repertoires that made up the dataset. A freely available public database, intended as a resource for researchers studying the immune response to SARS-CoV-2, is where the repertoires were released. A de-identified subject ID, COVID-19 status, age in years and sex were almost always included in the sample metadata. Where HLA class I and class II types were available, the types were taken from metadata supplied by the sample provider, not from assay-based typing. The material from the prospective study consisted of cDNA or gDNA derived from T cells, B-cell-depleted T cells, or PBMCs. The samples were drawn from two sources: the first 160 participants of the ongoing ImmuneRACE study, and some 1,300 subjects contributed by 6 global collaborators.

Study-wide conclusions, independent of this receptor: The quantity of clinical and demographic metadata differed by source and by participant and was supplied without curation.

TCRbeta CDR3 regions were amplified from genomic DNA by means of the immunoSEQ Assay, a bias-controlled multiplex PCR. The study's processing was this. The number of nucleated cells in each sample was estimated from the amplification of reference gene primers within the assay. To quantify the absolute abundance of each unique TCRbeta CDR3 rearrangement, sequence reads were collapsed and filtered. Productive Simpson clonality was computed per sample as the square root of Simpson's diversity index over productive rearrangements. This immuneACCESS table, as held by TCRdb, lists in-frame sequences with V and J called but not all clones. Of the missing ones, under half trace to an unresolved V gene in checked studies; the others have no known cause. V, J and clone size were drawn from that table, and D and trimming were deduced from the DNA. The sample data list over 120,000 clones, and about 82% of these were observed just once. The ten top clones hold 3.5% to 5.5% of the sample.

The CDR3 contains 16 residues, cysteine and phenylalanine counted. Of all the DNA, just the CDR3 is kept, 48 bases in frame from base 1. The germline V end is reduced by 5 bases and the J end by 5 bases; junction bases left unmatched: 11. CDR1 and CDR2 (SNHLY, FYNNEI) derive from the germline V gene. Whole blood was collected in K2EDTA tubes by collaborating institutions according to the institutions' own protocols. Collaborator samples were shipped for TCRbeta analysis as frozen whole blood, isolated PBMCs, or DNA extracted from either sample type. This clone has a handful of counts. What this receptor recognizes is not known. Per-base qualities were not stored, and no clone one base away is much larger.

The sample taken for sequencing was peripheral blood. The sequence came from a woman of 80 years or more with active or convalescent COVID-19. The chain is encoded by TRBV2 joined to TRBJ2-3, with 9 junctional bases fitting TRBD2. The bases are TGTGCCAGCAGTAGGGGAAGCGGGGGGTCAGGAGATACGCAGTATTTT. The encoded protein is CASSRGSGGSGDTQYF.